Following are 18 T cell receptor beta chains from one sample sequenced in a study of human T cells and chemical hapten exposure. TCRdb ran MiXCR on the RACE reads and lists one entry per CDR3 protein. The data hold about 35,000 distinct CDR3 sequences, with around 6.4% observed a single time. Specified time point: patch test 1, 2 weeks after DPC sensitization. Documented treatment: therapeutic diphenylcyclopropenone sensitization with weekly scalp DPC. Before extraction, the whole blood was not fractionated, and total RNA was taken from it. The starting material was whole blood, obtained in connection with sensitization to the hapten diphenylcyclopropenone (DPC). The receptor set was obtained from a woman aged 25 to 39 with alopecia areata. Some clones in this sample may be carry-over from other donors' samples.

There are many counts of this clonotype. This chain links TRBV5-1 with TRBJ1-4; D possibly corresponds to TRBD1 (6 bases). The germline CDR1 and CDR2 sequences are SGHRS and YFSETQ. The V end lost 4 bases, the J end lost 7 bases, and 14 bases lay between the germline ends. This CDR3 contains 14 residues. CDR3 amino acids: CASSLQGAGEKLFF. The CDR3 DNA is TGCGCCAGCAGCCTACAGGGCGCGGGTGAAAAACTGTTTTTT.

V gene TRBV23-1 combines with J gene TRBJ2-7, with 11 bases fitting TRBD1. TRBV23-1 is reported as an ORF; its role is uncertain. This CDR3 comprises 19 residues. The J segment lost 2 bases and the V segment lost 0 bases, leaving 12 bases of the junction unmatched. CDR3 sequence reads: CASSQSSVGQDRGPYEQYF. DNA of the CDR3: TGCGCCAGCAGTCAATCATCCGTCGGTCAGGACAGGGGGCCCTACGAGCAGTACTTC.

This clonotype was recorded at least ten times. The J gene is TRBJ1-1, the V gene TRBV27; D is perhaps TRBD1 (5 bases). Looked up from germline, CDR1 is MNHEY and CDR2 is SMNVEV (reference sequence). Trimming took off 2 bases at V and 5 bases at J, with 6 bases between the two ends. The CDR3 is 12 residues long. The CDR3: CASSLPGTEAFF. In DNA form, the CDR3 reads TGTGCCAGCAGTTTACCAGGGACTGAAGCTTTCTTT.

This clonotype was recorded a few times. The V and J genes are TRBV4-3 and TRBJ1-1, with D possibly matching TRBD1 (6 bases). CDR3 length: 12 amino acids. V was pared by 3 bases and J by 8 bases, with 10 bases between. Germline V CDR1 and CDR2: LGHNA, YSLEER. CDR3 amino acids: CASSQGAYEAFF. DNA for the CDR3: TGCGCCAGCAGCCAGGGGGCATACGAAGCTTTCTTT.

With regard to this clonotype: A single base separates this from a much larger clone, so it may be a read error. J is TRBJ2-1 and V is TRBV20-1; 9 bases are a match to TRBD2. The trim removed 5 bases at V and 0 bases at J, leaving 20 bases unmatched. The germline gives CDR1 DFQATT, CDR2 SNEGSKA (reference sequence). The CDR3 length is 20 residues. Here the CDR3 reads CSAPGKGDRGGASSYNEQFF. As DNA, the CDR3 is TGCAGTGCTCCTGGAAAAGGGGATCGCGGGGGGGCGAGCTCCTACAATGAGCAGTTCTTC.

This chain uses TRBV4-3 with TRBJ2-6; no firm D call. Germline V gene sequence: CDR1 LGHNA, CDR2 YSLEER. V lost 3 bases, J lost 2 bases, and 5 bases lay in between. The CDR3 length is 14 residues. The DNA of the CDR3 is TGCGCCAGCAGCCACGGACCTGGGGCCAACGTCCTGACTTTC. It yields the protein CASSHGPGANVLTF.

This clonotype was observed at least ten times. Here the CDR3 DNA reads TGTGCCAGCAGTTCGGGACAGGGGTTTTGGGATAGCAATCAGCCCCAGCATTTT. Protein product: CASSSGQGFWDSNQPQHF. The chain carries TRBV6-6 and TRBJ1-5; 10 positions match TRBD1. Germline V gives CDR1 MNHNY, CDR2 SVGAGI (reference sequence). Losses at the gene ends were 4 bases for V and 0 bases for J; bases not matched to a gene: 9. There are 18 residues in the CDR3.

This chain connects TRBV25-1 to TRBJ1-1, with a possible D match to TRBD1 (5 bases). V was cut by 8 bases and J by 1 base, with 20 bases left in between. The CDR3 spans 16 residues. The V gene's germline CDR1 is MGHDK and CDR2 SYGVNS. The CDR3 loop is CASSNPSGPPNTEAFF. CDR3 nucleotides: TGTGCCAGCTCAAACCCTTCGGGACCGCCGAACACTGAAGCTTTCTTT.

This clonotype was detected a few times. The V and J genes are TRBV12-3 or TRBV12-4 and TRBJ1-4, with 8 bases aligning to TRBD1. This CDR3 comprises 13 residues. V shed 2 bases and J 8 bases; nucleotides not matched to a gene: 1. CDR3 sequence (DNA): TGTGCCAGCAGTTTAAACAGGGGGGAAAAACTGTTTTTT. It specifies CASSLNRGEKLFF.

This clonotype was observed a handful of times. The chain employs TRBV27 and TRBJ2-2; weak D call: TRBD2 (6 bases). The CDR3 is made up of 12 amino acids. V was shortened by 8 bases and J by 6 bases, with 10 bases between the two germline ends. Germline V gives CDR1 MNHEY, CDR2 SMNVEV (reference sequence). Written as DNA, the CDR3 is TGTGCCAGCTCCGGGGGAGCCGGGGAGCTGTTTTTT. Translated: CASSGGAGELFF.

The V call is TRBV12-3 or TRBV12-4, the J call TRBJ2-3, with D maybe TRBD2 (6 bases). The V end was cut by 3 bases, the J end by 2 bases, with 9 bases between. The CDR3 has 14 residues. CDR3 amino acids: CASSLWRATDTQYF. The CDR3 nucleotides read TGTGCCAGCAGTTTGTGGAGGGCCACAGATACGCAGTATTTT.

V is TRBV4-1 and J is TRBJ2-2; 9 bases map to TRBD2. The CDR3 consists of 17 residues. Per germline, CDR1 MGHRA and CDR2 YSYEKL. With 4 bases clipped from V and 0 bases from J, the junction kept 6 bases outside the gene matches. This chain's CDR3 is CASSPRGGGANTGELFF. The CDR3 DNA follows: TGCGCCAGCAGCCCCCGCGGGGGGGGCGCGAACACCGGGGAGCTGTTTTTT.

The V and J genes are TRBV12-3 or TRBV12-4 and TRBJ1-1; D is possibly TRBD1 (6 bases). V was clipped by 2 bases and J by 3 bases, with 13 bases between them. This CDR3 comprises 15 residues. In DNA, the CDR3 is TGTGCCAGCAGTTTATGGCAGGGGACGGACACTGAAGCTTTCTTT. This translates into CASSLWQGTDTEAFF.

This clonotype has a handful of counts. This chain uses TRBV7-6 with TRBJ2-2; TRBD1 matches 7 bases. The ends lost 6 bases at V and 0 bases at J; junction bases unmatched: 4. CDR3 length equals 15 residues. CDR1 is SGHVS, CDR2 FNYEAQ, per germline. CDR3 residues: CASRKGQTNTGELFF. CDR3 DNA sequence: TGTGCCAGCAGGAAGGGACAGACGAACACCGGGGAGCTGTTTTTT.

Comment on this clonotype: A read error may be the cause here, since a much bigger clone is one base away. The chain recombines TRBV28 with TRBJ2-5; 7 bases line up with TRBD1. The germline gives CDR1 MDHEN, CDR2 SYDVKM. Losses at the gene ends were 3 bases for V and 5 bases for J; bases not matched to a gene: 6. CDR3 length equals 14 residues. The CDR3 sequence: CASSLGTDSETQYF. The CDR3 coding sequence is TGTGCCAGCAGTTTGGGGACAGACTCGGAGACCCAGTACTTC.

The chain recombines TRBV9 with TRBJ1-3, with a tentative D call TRBD1 (5 bases). CDR3 length equals 17 residues. V was pared by 2 bases and J by 2 bases, with 17 bases between. CDR1 is SGDLS, CDR2 YYNGEE, per germline. CDR3 coding DNA: TGTGCCAGCAGCGTTGAGGCTAGCGGGGCTGCTGGAAACACCATATATTTT. Protein: CASSVEASGAAGNTIYF.

Remarks on this clonotype: A single base separates this from a much larger clone, so it may be a read error. The chain combines TRBV2 with TRBJ1-6; 8 bases align to TRBD1. Per the germline V gene, CDR1 is SNHLY and CDR2 is FYNNEI. Unmatched junction bases numbered 7, after V lost 3 bases and J lost 6 bases. This CDR3 has 16 amino acids. CDR3: CASSEQDRAGNSPLHF. In DNA, the CDR3 is TGTGCCAGCAGTGAGCAGGACAGGGCGGGTAATTCACCCCTCCACTTT.

In its sample, this clonotype was seen a few times. The CDR3 region is CASSPGPNRVTDTQYF. CDR3 sequence (DNA): TGTGCCAGCAGCCCCGGACCCAACCGGGTCACAGATACGCAGTATTTT. This chain joins TRBV7-2 and TRBJ2-3; D ambiguous. CDR3 size: 16 residues. From germline, CDR1 is SGHTA and CDR2 FQGNSA. The ends were cut back, 5 bases at V and 2 bases at J, with 17 bases in the middle.